These 15 T cell receptor beta chains share one sample of origin, sequenced in a study of CD8+ T cells in alopecia areata. The treatment: oral pan-JAK inhibitor, 5-10 mg twice daily. The authors extracted RNA and reverse transcribed it into cDNA as the sequencing template. Method: immunoSEQ multiplex PCR; TCRdb's copy keeps in-frame clones and lacks some. Here the sample spans roughly 40,000 clones, about two thirds being singletons. Specimen: CD8+ T cells sorted from blood, collected at week 4, from a patient treated with tofacitinib. The receptors were gathered from a human donor with alopecia areata.

V usage is TRBV6-5 and J usage is TRBJ2-1, with a possible D match to TRBD2 (6 bases). V was trimmed by 1 base and J by 8 bases, leaving 6 bases between them. Per germline, CDR1 MNHEY and CDR2 SVGAGI. The CDR3 has 12 residues. This CDR3 reads CASSYWGDEQFF. CDR3 sequence (DNA): TGTGCCAGCAGTTACTGGGGGGATGAGCAGTTCTTC.

The chain has TRBV5-1 and TRBJ2-7, with D tentatively TRBD1 (5 bases). Germline CDR1 SGHRS, CDR2 YFSETQ. V gave up 5 bases and J gave up 0 bases, with 6 bases separating them. The CDR3 extends over 12 amino acids. CDR3 DNA: TGCGCCAGCAGAGGGGACTCCTACGAGCAGTACTTC. This gives the protein CASRGDSYEQYF.

The chain recombines TRBV27 with TRBJ1-6; D may be TRBD1 (5 bases). This CDR3 has 13 residues. Germline CDR1 MNHEY, CDR2 SMNVEV (reference sequence). V dropped 6 bases and J dropped 9 bases, with 12 bases sitting between them. The CDR3 DNA reads as TGTGCCAGCAGGGTGGGGCAAGGTTCACCCCTCCACTTT. Residues: CASRVGQGSPLHF.

This chain connects TRBV30 to TRBJ2-1; D might be TRBD2 (6 bases). Trimming removed 6 bases at V and 7 bases at J, with 16 bases between. CDR1 is GTSNPN, CDR2 SVGIG, per germline (reference sequence). CDR3 size: 13 residues. The CDR3 reads CACAGTAGNEQFF. CDR3 DNA sequence: TGTGCCTGCGCCGGGACCGCGGGGAATGAGCAGTTCTTC.

This clone has more than one count but fewer than ten. The V gene is TRBV29-1, the J gene TRBJ2-1; perhaps D is TRBD1 or TRBD2 (6 bases each). The germline gives CDR1 SQVTM, CDR2 ANQGSEA. The CDR3 extends over 13 amino acids. Deletions cut 3 bases from V and 7 bases from J, with 13 bases between. The CDR3 protein is CSVDGGTRNEQFF. DNA for the CDR3: TGCAGCGTTGATGGAGGGACAAGAAATGAGCAGTTCTTC.

The rearrangement joins TRBV15 to TRBJ2-6; TRBD2 is a possible D gene (5 bases). This CDR3 region has 16 residues. Germline CDR1 is LNHNV and CDR2 is YYDKDF (reference sequence). Trimming stripped 1 base from V and 6 bases from J, with 13 bases between. DNA of the CDR3: TGTGCCACCAGCAGAGGAGCCGGACGGGAGGCCAACGTCCTGACTTTC. Its translation is CATSRGAGREANVLTF.

This chain uses TRBV5-1 with TRBJ2-3, with 8 positions matching TRBD1. Looked up from germline, CDR1 is SGHRS and CDR2 is YFSETQ. The ends lost 2 bases at V and 5 bases at J; junction bases unmatched: 7. The CDR3 contains 15 residues. CDR3 nucleotides: TGCGCCAGCAGCTTCCGGACAGGGCTAAGAGATACGCAGTATTTT. Its translation: CASSFRTGLRDTQYF.

The chain has TRBV29-1 and TRBJ1-4; tentative D call: TRBD1 (6 bases). CDR1 and CDR2 (germline): SQVTM, ANQGSEA. Between the trimmed V and J ends, which lost 1 base and 2 bases, there was a span of 11 bases. The CDR3 is 15 residues long. The CDR3 DNA reads TGCAGCGTTGAAGTGGCAGGGGATACTAATGAAAAACTGTTTTTT. Residues: CSVEVAGDTNEKLFF.

The V and J genes are TRBV7-9 and TRBJ2-7, with D perhaps matching TRBD2 (5 bases). CDR3 length: 13 residues. The germline V and J ends were trimmed by 5 bases and 2 bases, with 10 bases remaining between them. Germline V gene lookup returns CDR1 SEHNR and CDR2 FQNEAQ (reference sequence). In DNA form, the CDR3 reads TGTGCCAGCAGCCCCCCCGGGACCTACGAGCAGTACTTC. Translating it yields CASSPPGTYEQYF.

The rearrangement joins TRBV30 to TRBJ2-1; 10 bases map to TRBD2. The germline gives CDR1 GTSNPN, CDR2 SVGIG (reference sequence). There are 15 residues in the CDR3. V lost 4 bases to trimming and J lost 1 base; unmatched junction nucleotides: 4. The CDR3 coding sequence is TGTGCCTGGACCCCGACTAGCGGGTCCTACAATGAGCAGTTCTTC. Translation: CAWTPTSGSYNEQFF.

The rearrangement links TRBV29-1 to TRBJ2-2, with D unresolved. The CDR3 sequence is 13 residues long. With 3 bases removed from V and 0 bases from J, the gap between germline ends came to 5 bases. In germline, CDR1 is SQVTM, CDR2 ANQGSEA. CDR3 bases: TGCAGCGTTGACACTACGAACACCGGGGAGCTGTTTTTT. This translates into CSVDTTNTGELFF.

The rearrangement joins TRBV25-1 to TRBJ2-5, with 10 bases lining up with TRBD2. This CDR3 has 18 residues. The V gene's germline CDR1 is MGHDK and CDR2 SYGVNS. The V gene end was trimmed by 2 bases and the J gene end by 2 bases; junction bases not matched to a gene: 11. CDR3 DNA sequence: TGTGCCAGCAGTGAACAACGATCGCTAGCGGGGGCACAAGAGACCCAGTACTTC. Amino acid sequence: CASSEQRSLAGAQETQYF.

A single count supports this clone. V gene TRBV29-1 combines with J gene TRBJ1-2; no definite D call. V was trimmed by 0 bases and J by 8 bases, leaving 13 bases between them. Germline values: CDR1 SQVTM, CDR2 ANQGSEA. The CDR3 spans 13 residues. CDR3 DNA sequence: TGCAGCGTTGAAGATGTTGAGGGCCACGGCTACACCTTC. It is translated as CSVEDVEGHGYTF.

The gene calls are TRBV29-1 and TRBJ2-2; no firm D call. The CDR3 contains 12 residues. Looked up from germline, CDR1 is SQVTM and CDR2 is ANQGSEA. V lost 3 bases, J lost 7 bases, and 9 bases lay in between. The chain's CDR3 is CSVEGGIGELFF. The CDR3 DNA is TGCAGCGTTGAGGGCGGTATCGGGGAGCTGTTTTTT.

V gene TRBV5-6 combines with J gene TRBJ2-7, with D perhaps being TRBD1 or TRBD2 (5 bases each). CDR1 SGHDT and CDR2 YYEEEE come from the germline V gene. The CDR3 totals 17 residues. Trimming cost V 0 bases and J 1 base, with 17 bases left between them. The CDR3 coding sequence is TGTGCCAGCAGCTTGGGACAGTCGGGATCGGTTTCCTACGAGCAGTACTTC. Protein product: CASSLGQSGSVSYEQYF.